The 15 T cell receptor beta chains presented below share a single source sample, sequenced in a study of blood T cell repertoires in COVID-19. Assay: immunoSEQ multiplex PCR; the TCRdb copy retains only in-frame clones and omits some. The sample carries 140,000 to 150,000 clones, approximately 92% recorded once. Sequenced material: peripheral blood. Receptor source: a woman aged 55-69 years with active COVID-19.

J is TRBJ2-2 and V is TRBV18, with D unclear. The V end was cut by 3 bases, the J end by 1 base, with 9 bases between. This CDR3 is built from 15 residues. Germline lookup yields CDR1 KGHSH and CDR2 LQKENI. CDR3 nucleotide sequence: TGTGCCAGCTCACCGAGAACTCTGAACACCGGGGAGCTGTTTTTT. Translation gives CASSPRTLNTGELFF.

This rearrangement joins TRBV3-1 (or the pseudogene TRBV3-2) to TRBJ2-7; 10 nucleotides align to TRBD2. J was trimmed by 4 bases and V by 4 bases; bases with no gene match: 10. Germline CDR1 is LGHDT and CDR2 is YNNKEL (reference sequence). CDR3 size: 16 residues. In nucleotides, the CDR3 is TGTGCCAGCAGCCCGCGTTTTGGACTAGCGGAGTACGAGCAGTACTTC. Amino acids: CASSPRFGLAEYEQYF.

The count of this clone is one. The CDR3 coding sequence is TGCAGTGCTAGTCGGTTGGGACTAGCGGGAGAGCGCCTATTTAGGGACGAGCAGTACTTC. Protein: CSASRLGLAGERLFRDEQYF. V is TRBV20-1 and J is TRBJ2-7; 14 positions agree with TRBD2. The V and J ends lost 3 bases and 5 bases, in that order; junction bases with no gene match: 21. This CDR3 comprises 20 residues. The V gene's germline CDR1 is DFQATT and CDR2 SNEGSKA (reference sequence).

The chain joins TRBV11-3 to TRBJ2-1; TRBD2 agrees at 12 bases. Trimming cost V 6 bases and J 8 bases; bases outside gene matches: 8. This CDR3 is 15 amino acids long. Germline V gives CDR1 SGHNT, CDR2 YENEEA. CDR3 in amino acids: CASRSSGRAADEQFF. CDR3 nucleotide sequence: TGTGCCAGCAGATCTAGCGGGAGGGCCGCCGATGAGCAGTTCTTC.

This chain joins TRBV7-2 and TRBJ2-3, with D uncertain. Germline CDR1 is SGHTA and CDR2 is FQGNSA. V lost 2 bases and J lost 3, with 6 bases in between. CDR3 length: 13 residues. CDR3 amino acids: CASSLFRTDTQYF. Written as DNA, the CDR3 is TGTGCCAGCAGCTTATTCAGGACAGATACGCAGTATTTT.

J is TRBJ2-7 and V is TRBV7-9, with D possibly TRBD2 on 6 matching bases. In germline, CDR1 is SEHNR, CDR2 FQNEAQ (reference sequence). V lost 4 bases and J lost 2, with 18 bases in between. This CDR3 spans 16 amino acids. The CDR3 reads CASSSAEGTNPYEQYF. The CDR3 bases are TGTGCCAGCAGCTCCGCGGAGGGGACGAACCCCTACGAGCAGTACTTC.

The rearrangement links TRBV6-2 or TRBV6-3 to TRBJ1-1, with 9 nucleotides matching TRBD1. The CDR3 is 17 residues long. V gave up 0 bases and J gave up 1 base; unmatched junction bases: 6. Germline values: CDR1 MNHEY, CDR2 SVGEGT. CDR3 sequence: CASSYSYPGQGNTEAFF. CDR3 bases: TGTGCCAGCAGTTACTCTTACCCGGGACAGGGGAACACTGAAGCTTTCTTT.

The V and J genes are TRBV6-5 and TRBJ2-7; TRBD2 matches at 7 bases. This CDR3 spans 14 amino acids. V gave up 5 bases and J gave up 7 bases; unmatched junction bases: 11. Germline V lookup: CDR1 MNHEY, CDR2 SVGAGI. The DNA of the CDR3 is TGTGCCAGCAGTCTCCGGGACTACGCTCGGGAGCAGTACTTC. It encodes CASSLRDYAREQYF.

V is TRBV28 and J is TRBJ2-7; weak D call: TRBD1 (6 bases). Germline V lookup: CDR1 MDHEN, CDR2 SYDVKM. The CDR3 extends over 14 amino acids. Deletions cut 6 bases from V and 1 base from J, with 13 bases between. The CDR3 here is CASSSHRASYEQYF. CDR3 nucleotides: TGTGCCAGCAGCTCCCACAGGGCTTCCTACGAGCAGTACTTC.

V gene TRBV9 combines with J gene TRBJ2-1; 9 nucleotides line up with TRBD2. V shed 0 bases and J 3 bases; nucleotides not matched to a gene: 16. The CDR3 consists of 20 residues. Per germline, CDR1 SGDLS and CDR2 YYNGEE. The CDR3 DNA sequence: TGTGCCAGCAGCGTAGAAGTCGGAGGCAGCGGGAGGCTCTTCTACAATGAGCAGTTCTTC. Protein: CASSVEVGGSGRLFYNEQFF.

This sequence joins TRBV4-2 and TRBJ2-7; 7 nucleotides line up with TRBD2. Losses at the gene ends were 0 bases for V and 0 bases for J; bases not matched to a gene: 5. Germline CDR1 reads LGHNA; CDR2 reads YNFKEQ. This CDR3 comprises 16 residues. The CDR3 bases are TGTGCCAGCAGCCAAGATTGGGGCGGGAGCTCCTACGAGCAGTACTTC. It codes for CASSQDWGGSSYEQYF.

The chain links TRBV19 to TRBJ1-6, with TRBD1 matching 7 bases. Germline V gene sequence: CDR1 LNHDA, CDR2 SQIVND (reference sequence). The CDR3 is made up of 15 amino acids. J gave up 4 bases and V 6 bases, and 6 bases lay outside the gene matches. DNA of the CDR3: TGTGCCAGTAGGGAGCCGGGACAGTATAATTCACCCCTCCACTTT. It codes for CASREPGQYNSPLHF. The whole variable domain, remainder taken from reference TRBV19 and TRBJ1-6, is DGGITQSPKYLFRKEGQNVTLSCEQNLNHDAMYWYRQDPGQGLRLIYYSQIVNDFQKGDIAEGYSVSREKKESFPLTVTSAQKNPTAFYLCASREPGQYNSPLHFGNGTRLTVT.

The rearrangement joins TRBV15 to TRBJ2-2; a weak D match, TRBD2 (5 bases). This CDR3 is 14 amino acids long. Trimming pared 4 bases from V and 6 bases from J, leaving 12 bases between. Germline lookup yields CDR1 LNHNV and CDR2 YYDKDF (reference sequence). CDR3 protein: CATSIPHGAGELFF. The DNA for the CDR3 is TGTGCCACCAGCATACCCCACGGGGCCGGGGAGCTGTTTTTT.

The chain is built from TRBV3-1 (or the pseudogene TRBV3-2) and TRBJ1-4, with 7 bases fitting TRBD1. The CDR3 extends over 14 amino acids. The germline gives CDR1 LGHDT, CDR2 YNNKEL (reference sequence). The ends lost 4 bases at V and 8 bases at J; junction bases unmatched: 7. This CDR3 is CASSPAGGMEKLFF. In nucleotides, the CDR3 is TGTGCCAGCAGCCCGGCAGGGGGGATGGAAAAACTGTTTTTT.

CDR3 sequence (DNA): TGTGCCAGCTCCTTGGGCGGGGCGTCTAATGAAAAACTGTTTTTT. Residues: CASSLGGASNEKLFF. This chain connects TRBV28 to TRBJ1-4, with D possibly TRBD1 on 5 matching bases. The V and J ends lost 8 bases and 3 bases respectively, with 16 bases between them. The CDR3 totals 15 residues. In germline, CDR1 is MDHEN, CDR2 SYDVKM.